This T cell receptor beta chain stems from a study of blood T cell repertoires in COVID-19. Study-wide background: T cells, B-cell-depleted T cells, or PBMCs provided the cDNA or gDNA that served as material.

The germline V gene has CDR1 GTSNPN and CDR2 SVGIG (reference sequence). V shed 7 bases and J 7 bases; nucleotides not matched to a gene: 7. The CDR3 has 13 amino acids. In the original analysis: Estimation of nucleated cell counts was performed using reference gene primer amplification. Only in-frame clones appear in the TCRdb table, and some are missing; sequencing was by immunoSEQ multiplex PCR. V, J and clone size reflect that table, while D and trimming were determined from the DNA. The sample has 250,000 to 350,000 clones, 90% seen once. Adults between roughly 18 and 90 years of age took part from under 30 US areas. Which cohort a participant joined came from the clinical history participants gave.

This receptor was obtained from a woman aged 18-29 years with acute COVID-19. The chain carries TRBV30 and TRBJ1-6; 7 bases align to TRBD1. Sequenced: PBMCs or T cells enriched from blood (not recorded which). The CDR3 is CALTGTENSPLHF. CDR3 nucleotides: TGTGCCTTGACCGGGACAGAGAATTCACCCCTCCACTTT.